The text below deals with one TCR beta chain. Its antigen is undetermined. Treatment noted: AdE1-LMPpoly-expanded autologous EBV-specific T-cell therapy followed by anti-PD-1 nivolumab. TCRdb keeps only in-frame clones here, not all; method: immunoSEQ multiplex PCR. The data show 24,000 or so clones, approximately 87% seen once. This sample is drawn from a study of EBV T-cell therapy then PD-1 blockade in nasopharyngeal carcinoma. Trimming took 8 bases from V and 0 from J, leaving 14 bases between them. Germline lookup yields CDR1 SGHVS and CDR2 FNYEAQ. The CDR3 has 15 residues. Specimen: CD8+ T cells from blood, collected at day 61 from a patient whose treatment included autologous EBV-specific T cells and nivolumab. The chain couples TRBV7-6 to TRBJ1-3; maybe TRBD1 (5 bases). This clonotype was obtained from a man in his forties with nasopharyngeal carcinoma. This CDR3 reads CASVALGVSGNTIYF. CDR3 nucleotide sequence: TGTGCCAGCGTAGCTCTAGGGGTCTCTGGAAACACCATATATTTT. The whole variable domain, remainder taken from reference TRBV7-6 and TRBJ1-3, is GAGVSQSPRYKVTKRGQDVALRCDPISGHVSLYWYRQALGQGPEFLTYFNYEAQQDKSGLPNDRFSAERPEGSISTLTIQRTEQRDSAMYRCASVALGVSGNTIYFGEGSWLTVV.